The 17 T cell receptor beta chains below were found in one sample sequenced in a study of graft-versus-host responses after intestinal transplantation. Antigen specificity for these receptors is unknown. Clones were read by immunoSEQ multiplex PCR, and TCRdb kept only the in-frame ones, dropping some. This sample yields about 90,000 clones, of which roughly 91% are seen a single time; 0.45% to 0.6% belongs to the top ten. The sample consisted of unstimulated CD8+ T cells sorted from spleen or lymph node cells, taken before intestinal transplant. The receptors originated from a human donor who received an intestinal transplant.

This clone came up a few times. This chain uses TRBV7-2 with TRBJ1-4; D remains unclear. Germline V CDR1 and CDR2: SGHTA, FQGNSA. The CDR3 loop spans 16 amino acids. With 2 bases removed from V and 7 bases from J, the gap between germline ends came to 17 bases. The CDR3 region has the DNA TGTGCCAGCAGCTTACTTTACCCGGGTGTGGGTGAAAAACTGTTTTTT. Its translation: CASSLLYPGVGEKLFF.

The chain joins TRBV7-8 to TRBJ2-1; TRBD2 agrees at 7 bases. Germline V CDR1 and CDR2: SGHVS, FQNEAQ. This CDR3 comprises 13 residues. V was clipped by 1 base and J by 6 bases; unmatched bases: 0. In DNA, the CDR3 is TGTGCCAGCAGCTTAGGGGGGGGCAATGAGCAGTTCTTC. Translating gives CASSLGGGNEQFF. Full variable domain (missing parts from reference TRBV7-8 and TRBJ2-1): GAGVSQSPRYKVAKRGQDVALRCDPISGHVSLFWYQQALGQGPEFLTYFQNEAQLDKSGLPSDRFFAERPEGSVSTLKIQRTQQEDSAVYLCASSLGGGNEQFFGPGTRLTVL.

This sequence joins TRBV6-1 and TRBJ2-1; possible D gene TRBD2, 5 bases. This CDR3 has 13 residues. The germline V gene encodes CDR1 MNHNS and CDR2 SASEGT. Trimming left V 5 bases short and J 7 bases short, with 12 bases between. The CDR3: CASSWGDPNEQFF. Here the CDR3 DNA reads TGTGCCAGCAGTTGGGGAGATCCGAATGAGCAGTTCTTC.

V gene TRBV11-2 combines with J gene TRBJ1-2; possibly TRBD1 for D (6 bases). The CDR3 is 14 residues long. Per the germline V gene, CDR1 is SGHAT and CDR2 is FQNNGV. Between the trimmed V and J ends, which lost 6 bases and 0 bases, there was a span of 11 bases. The CDR3 DNA reads as TGTGCCAGCAGTCAACAGGGAACTAACTATGGCTACACCTTC. Protein: CASSQQGTNYGYTF.

The rearrangement joins TRBV19 to TRBJ2-7, with 7 positions matching TRBD2. With V trimmed by 6 bases and J by 2 bases, 4 bases remained unmatched. The CDR3 runs 13 residues. From germline, CDR1 is LNHDA and CDR2 SQIVND (reference sequence). The chain's CDR3 is CASSFGGTYEQYF. As DNA, the CDR3 is TGTGCCAGTAGCTTCGGGGGGACCTACGAGCAGTACTTC.

This sequence joins TRBV6-6 and TRBJ2-5, with a weak D call TRBD1 (6 bases). The DNA end favors TRBJ2-7, so the J call may be wrong. Germline CDR1 reads MNHNY; CDR2 reads SVGAGI (reference sequence). The CDR3 is 14 amino acids. This chain's CDR3 is CASRHDRPPGEQYF. The DNA for the CDR3 is TGTGCCAGCAGACATGACAGGCCCCCTGGCGAGCAGTACTTC.

In this sample, this clone turned up once. The chain uses TRBV25-1 and TRBJ1-1, with TRBD1 identical over 8 bases. Germline V gene lookup returns CDR1 MGHDK and CDR2 SYGVNS. The CDR3 covers 15 residues. V was clipped by 2 bases and J by 4 bases; unmatched bases: 6. Here the CDR3 reads CASSEGSGGSTEAFF. In DNA form, the CDR3 reads TGTGCCAGCAGTGAAGGGTCAGGGGGCAGCACTGAAGCTTTCTTT.

V gene TRBV29-1 combines with J gene TRBJ1-2; TRBD1 matches at 8 bases. Germline V lookup: CDR1 SQVTM, CDR2 ANQGSEA. This CDR3 has 11 amino acids. V shed 6 bases, J shed 7 bases, and the junction held 4 bases outside the gene matches. This CDR3 reads CSVTGVAGYTF. CDR3 DNA: TGCAGCGTGACAGGGGTGGCTGGCTACACCTTC.

Comment on this clone: Other DNA sequences in this sample translate to the same CDR3. The chain couples TRBV27 to TRBJ2-7, with 11 bases aligning to TRBD2. CDR3 length: 14 amino acids. Germline V CDR1 and CDR2: MNHEY, SMNVEV (reference sequence). After removal of 4 bases from V and 3 bases from J, the junction contained 2 bases not matched to a gene. This CDR3 reads CASSYSGGVYEQYF. CDR3 coding DNA: TGTGCCAGCAGTTATAGCGGGGGGGTCTACGAGCAGTACTTC.

This clone was observed a single time. The gene calls are TRBV30 and TRBJ2-1; tentatively, D is TRBD1 (6 bases). The CDR3 contains 17 residues. Germline CDR1 is GTSNPN and CDR2 is SVGIG (reference sequence). Between the trimmed V and J ends, which lost 6 bases and 2 bases, there was a span of 23 bases. CDR3 sequence reads: CACTFGERDKPYNEQFF. The CDR3 bases are TGTGCCTGCACTTTCGGGGAACGGGACAAGCCCTACAATGAGCAGTTCTTC.

About this clone: The sample holds other DNA sequences that translate to the same CDR3. The rearrangement links TRBV19 to TRBJ1-1; D remains unclear. V dropped 1 base and J dropped 1 base, with 4 bases sitting between them. The CDR3 is made up of 13 amino acids. Germline V gene data show CDR1 as LNHDA and CDR2 as SQIVND (reference sequence). CDR3: CASSIGQNTEAFF. DNA for the CDR3: TGTGCCAGTAGTATAGGACAGAACACTGAAGCTTTCTTT.

The J gene is TRBJ1-5, the V gene TRBV4-1, with D unclear. V was trimmed by 5 bases and J by 2 bases, leaving 16 bases between them. Germline V gives CDR1 MGHRA, CDR2 YSYEKL. The CDR3 consists of 16 residues. The CDR3 is CASSSSYSGGNQPQHF. The CDR3 nucleotides read TGCGCCAGCAGCAGCTCATACTCGGGAGGCAATCAGCCCCAGCATTTT.

The chain is built from TRBV4-1 and TRBJ2-2; possible D gene TRBD2, 5 bases. The ends were cut back, 1 base at V and 4 bases at J, with 10 bases in the middle. Germline loops: CDR1 MGHRA, CDR2 YSYEKL. The CDR3 has 15 amino acids. The CDR3 nucleotides read TGCGCCAGCAGCCAAGTCCTAGCTACCACCGGGGAGCTGTTTTTT. As protein: CASSQVLATTGELFF.

The chain couples TRBV4-2 to TRBJ1-1; D perhaps matches TRBD1 (6 bases). This CDR3 is built from 14 residues. The germline V gene encodes CDR1 LGHNA and CDR2 YNFKEQ. V lost 0 bases to trimming and J lost 1 base, with 6 bases between them. CDR3 amino acids: CASSQEQGNTEAFF. DNA of the CDR3: TGTGCCAGCAGCCAAGAACAGGGGAACACTGAAGCTTTCTTT.

J is TRBJ2-7 and V is TRBV28; D may be TRBD1 (6 bases). This CDR3 is built from 17 residues. The germline CDR1 and CDR2 sequences are MDHEN and SYDVKM. V was trimmed by 1 base and J by 0 bases, leaving 16 bases between them. The DNA for the CDR3 is TGTGCCAGCAGTTTATACTCAGGGACACCCAGCTCCTACGAGCAGTACTTC. Translation: CASSLYSGTPSSYEQYF.

This clone came up once. V is TRBV7-9 and J is TRBJ2-5; 8 bases align to TRBD1. CDR1 SEHNR and CDR2 FQNEAQ come from the germline V gene (reference sequence). The CDR3 has 15 residues. V gave up 4 bases and J gave up 1 base; unmatched junction bases: 5. CDR3 loop: CASSWIGTGQETQYF. CDR3 nucleotides: TGTGCCAGCAGCTGGATTGGGACAGGCCAAGAGACCCAGTACTTC.

The gene calls are TRBV15 and TRBJ2-3, with D unresolved. This CDR3 comprises 14 residues. Trimming took off 5 bases at V and 7 bases at J, with 16 bases between the two ends. The germline V gene has CDR1 LNHNV and CDR2 YYDKDF (reference sequence). The CDR3 here is CATSPSSRPNTQYF. The CDR3 DNA follows: TGTGCCACCAGCCCCTCATCGCGGCCCAATACGCAGTATTTT.